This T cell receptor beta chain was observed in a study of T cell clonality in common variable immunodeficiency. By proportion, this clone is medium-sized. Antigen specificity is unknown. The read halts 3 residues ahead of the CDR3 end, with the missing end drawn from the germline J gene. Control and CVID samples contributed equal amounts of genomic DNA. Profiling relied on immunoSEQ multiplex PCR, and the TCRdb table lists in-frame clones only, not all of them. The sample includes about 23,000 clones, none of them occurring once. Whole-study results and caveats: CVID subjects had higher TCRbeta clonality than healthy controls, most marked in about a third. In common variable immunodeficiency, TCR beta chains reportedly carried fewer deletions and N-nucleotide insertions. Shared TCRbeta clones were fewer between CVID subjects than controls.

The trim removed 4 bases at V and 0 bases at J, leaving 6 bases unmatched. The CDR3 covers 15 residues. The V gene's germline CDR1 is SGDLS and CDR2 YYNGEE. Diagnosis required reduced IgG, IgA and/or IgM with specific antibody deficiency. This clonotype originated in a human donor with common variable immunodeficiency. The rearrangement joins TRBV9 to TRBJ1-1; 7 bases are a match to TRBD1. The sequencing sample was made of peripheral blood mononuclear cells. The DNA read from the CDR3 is TGTGCCAGCAGCCCTTGGACAGGTCTGAACACTGAA. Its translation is CASSPWTGLNTE. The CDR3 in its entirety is CASSPWTGLNTEAFF.